This TCR beta chain was sequenced for a study of cytomegalovirus exposure and HLA in healthy donors (dated by TCRdb to 2016 to 2017). Looking at the study overall: According to an earlier analysis of around 600 of the donors, some 170 million T cells yielded 117 million unique TCR beta sequences and roughly 280 Gb of sequence data. The study was designed to test whether signatures of past pathogen exposure could be identified by cataloging public T cell receptors. An earlier analysis of around 540 of the donors applied high-throughput TCR beta sequencing to assess whether each TCR beta V gene segment acted as functional or pseudogenic. HLA typing covered class I and class II loci at four-digit resolution. A later analysis re-examined previously published TCR beta repertoires from more than 550 donors and added high-resolution HLA genotyping to investigate patterns of TCR occurrence. An early release covering over 500 HLA-typed donors comprised around 300 gigabases of sequencing data and 85 million or so unique TCR sequences. High-throughput TCR immunosequencing, statistical association of individual TCRs with disease status, and machine learning were combined to predict cytomegalovirus infection status. The study profiled the T cell repertoires of more than 500 subjects by immunosequencing and related them to cytomegalovirus serostatus. Several DR-DQ haplotypes were handled as single units for association and clustering because linkage in the cohort was strong. Rather than using new phenotypic data, the later analysis identified candidate immune exposures from TCR beta sequences and from how often those sequences occurred across donors. A later genetic analysis used genome-wide SNP genotypes for about 55% of the 666 donors, treating that subset as a discovery cohort. Donor age, sex, ethnicity and CMV serostatus were collected together with the repertoire data. All discovery cohort repertoires had been generated using a single sequencing platform. The number of donors typed differed by locus, with roughly 620-630 for A, B, C, DRB1 and DQB1, more than 500 for DQA1, over 600 for DPA1, and roughly 450 for DPB1. Across some 400 genotyped donors of the cohort, an average of about 250,000 unique TCR beta nucleotide sequences per donor were sequenced, and roughly a sixth of those sequences were non-productive. The genetic ancestry cluster associated with self-reported Caucasian donors included 81% of the roughly 400 genotyped donors. Along with the roughly 700-subject first cohort, a separate validation cohort of around 120 different subjects was used.

In total, approximately 690 healthy bone marrow donors made up the cohort. At the time of sampling, all cohort members were nominally healthy, though unrecorded immune exposures were likely present. The donor tested CMV seronegative, placing the donor among the 350 or so seronegative members of the cohort. Each donor provided a peripheral blood sample, and peripheral blood mononuclear cells were used for TCR beta sequencing. The Qiagen DNeasy Blood Extraction Kit was used to extract genomic DNA from the blood cell samples. The paper's findings and limits, for the study overall: A cluster of highly shared sequence variants was judged likely to be a technical artifact of the sequencing pipeline. Sequencing depth was assumed to be roughly uniform across donors in the presence/absence analyses, though that assumption may not hold. In this cohort, only TCR beta chains were sequenced, and detectable features were limited by the absence of alpha or paired-chain data. A later analysis reported that several top co-occurrence clusters appeared linked to parvovirus B19, influenza, CMV and Epstein-Barr virus. A later analysis found that most CMV-associated TCR beta chains appeared HLA-restricted, with HLA associations seemingly driven largely by CMV exposure. When HLA alleles, especially DR and DQ, strongly co-occurred, TCR associations were difficult to assign to individual alleles. For the cohort, immune exposure information was limited to CMV serostatus. Because the 87-base-pair reads could not distinguish some IMGT-functional V segments, including TRBV6-2 and TRBV6-3, those segments were excluded. A few of the identified cytomegalovirus-associated TCR beta chains were confirmed in vitro to be specific for cytomegalovirus antigens. According to a later analysis, TCR association rates differed among HLA loci, with DRB1 alleles showing the most associated TCRs and HLA-C alleles showing the fewest. A later genetic analysis associated a missense DCLRE1C variant with V-gene and J-gene trimming of TCR beta chains, and an independent cohort replicated the association. In an earlier analysis of fewer than 700 of the donors, most TCR beta V segments appeared in productive rearrangements about 87% or about 30% of the time, broadly matching IMGT annotations. A total of roughly 160 TCR beta chains were listed by the study as associated with cytomegalovirus. Compared with equally common non-associated chains, HLA-associated TCR beta chains in a later analysis were more clonally expanded and had lower generation probabilities. The classifier was reported to diagnose cytomegalovirus status with high specificity and sensitivity in both the original cohort and the validation cohort. A further reported finding was that TCR beta sequences accurately predicted the HLA-A and HLA-B alleles for most subjects in the first cohort. Fewer than 20 rarely observed V segments, including chromosome 9 orphons, were excluded from the earlier analysis of about 610 of the donors because counts were too low. HLA typing was unavailable for some donors at each locus, so association tests used only the typed subset. According to the authors, the approach could potentially be generalized to other disease states and immunological phenotypes. In a later analysis, some 18,000 TCR beta sequences were associated with specific HLA alleles at a false discovery rate of 0.05. Most TCR sequences were seen in very few donors, while some public TCRs were found in many individuals. Compared with the approximately 670-donor mean, donors in an Asian-associated ancestry cluster had fewer N-insertions in productive TCRs, according to a later genetic analysis. Correlated functional status among segregating V segments might reflect linkage disequilibrium, but an unknown experimental factor could not be ruled out.

Library prep was done by the immunoSEQ multiplex PCR assay. A mixture of 60 forward primers for TCR Vbeta segments and 13 reverse primers for TCR Jbeta segments was used in the multiplex PCR. Amplification of the CDR3 region of rearranged TCR beta genes was performed with a multiplex PCR assay on genomic DNA. On the Illumina HiSeq System, the amplified TCR beta libraries were sequenced as 87-base-pair reads. As for the authors' bioinformatics: A later analysis tallied about 77 million unique TCR beta chains across the 666 repertoires, and around 9.9 million of those chains were shared by two or more donors. Raw reads were error-corrected and collapsed into unique sequences by a nearest-neighbor algorithm in which closely related sequences were merged to remove PCR and sequencing errors. CDR3 sequences were aligned to IMGT reference sequences to assign V, D and J gene segments. For a sequence to be retained, a match of at least six nucleotides was required to both a V gene segment and a J gene segment. A rearrangement was called productive if the CDR3 had no stop codons and remained in frame with V and J, and every other rearrangement was called non-productive. CDR3 was defined by IMGT convention, running from the second conserved V-encoded cysteine to the conserved J-encoded phenylalanine. The earlier analysis of 500 to 650 of the donors excluded any sequence lacking an unambiguous match to a single V gene segment. An earlier analysis of 550 to 650 of the donors classified V segments as functional when productive rearrangements were above 56.7% and as segregating when the standard deviation between donors was above 5%. A statistical classification framework was developed to diagnose cytomegalovirus status using the catalog of TCR beta chain sequences. V and J gene assignment, in a later analysis, came from comparing TCR nucleotide sequences with IMGT/GENE-DB human TR gene sequences. The TCRdist pipeline was used in a later analysis to assign CDR3 sequences and most-parsimonious VDJ recombination scenarios. A later analysis defined each TCR beta chain by its CDR3 amino acid sequence plus V-gene family, and excluded reads lacking a unique V-gene family. As a way to deal with suspected cross-contamination and a sequencing artifact, a later analysis dropped over 550 nucleotide sequences that were highly shared and had low generation probability. For each public chain, a later analysis derived a clonal expansion index from normalized ranks of inferred template counts within each repertoire. In a later analysis, generation probabilities were computed with a VDJ recombination model fitted to out-of-frame rearrangements, and the resulting probabilities were checked against IGoR. A later analysis scored TCR-TCR, TCR-HLA and TCR-CMV co-occurrence with hypergeometric tests, applying a repertoire-size bias correction to TCR pairs. A later analysis estimated false discovery rates by permuting HLA or CMV assignments 20 times. A later analysis grouped co-occurring TCRs with DBSCAN, adding TCRdist sequence similarity when clustering within HLA-allele-positive subsets. Repertoires with fewer than 30,000 or more than 120,000 public chains, plus five repertoires with anomalous nucleotide sharing, were excluded from co-occurrence clustering. This is the immuneACCESS table as TCRdb keeps it, with only in-frame sequences that have V and J called. A part of the clones is gone; compared with another copy, unresolved V genes explain less than half, and the rest is unexplained. The V and J calls and clone size were taken over from that table, and D and trimming were inferred from the DNA. The sample includes 160,000 or so clones, with more than 75% observed a single time. The ten largest make up more than 2% of the sample.

Germline trimming: 5 bases from V, 4 bases from J; junction bases outside gene matches: 6. The CDR3 contains 16 residues, cysteine and phenylalanine counted. Kept here is only the CDR3 DNA, which spans 48 bases and is read in frame from base 1. According to the germline V gene, CDR1 reads SGHAT and CDR2 reads FQNNGV. Notes on this clone: Which antigen it targets is not known. Within one base of it there is no much larger clone, and no base qualities were kept.

Sequenced sample: PBMCs. The V gene is TRBV11-2 and the J gene is TRBJ2-1, and 12 junction bases match TRBD2. The TCR was taken from a woman in her late teens or twenties in good health and CMV-seronegative. The CDR3 in this case is CASSLRTSGAYNEQFF. The base sequence is TGTGCCAGCAGCCTCCGGACTAGCGGGGCTTACAATGAGCAGTTCTTC.